Sequencing of this TCR beta chain was carried out in a study of blood T cells in healthy people across ages. Trimming left V 5 bases short and J 3 bases short, with 7 bases between. The CDR3 length is 13 residues. Per germline, CDR1 MRHNA and CDR2 SNTAGT. The use of a sample-barcoded 5' primer and a J-beta primer mix characterized a second PCR of about 7 to 12 cycles. TCRdb analysed the 5' RACE reads with MiXCR anew, one entry per CDR3 protein. The data hold hundreds of thousands of distinct CDR3 sequences, with roughly 26% observed a single time. This clonotype came up a few times. Its antigen is unidentified. Notes on the study in general: PBMCs were not sorted, which prevented a conclusive comparison of naive versus antigen-experienced cells. Long-lived donors exceeded aged donors in naive CD4+ cells and diversity.

These sequences were also reported in another study, on T cells of mothers and their children.

The TCR originated in a boy aged 5 to 17 in good health. This chain joins TRBV6-4 and TRBJ1-4; D is ambiguous. Input material: blood. Written as DNA, the CDR3 is TGTGCCAGCAGTTATGGGGCTAATGAAAAACTGTTTTTT. It codes for CASSYGANEKLFF.